This T cell receptor (beta chain) was captured by sequencing in a study of cytomegalovirus exposure and HLA in healthy donors (dated by TCRdb to 2015 to 2018). The study in broad terms: The 666 repertoires of the first cohort and the 95 to 150 validation repertoires were produced on the same platform, according to a later analysis. A separate validation cohort of roughly 110 different subjects was used in addition to the 666-subject first cohort. To predict cytomegalovirus infection status, the study combined high-throughput TCR immunosequencing, statistical association of individual TCRs with disease status, and machine learning. The study aimed to test whether signatures of past pathogen exposure could be identified by cataloging public T cell receptors.

Results the study describes overall, beyond this receptor: While some public TCRs were present in many individuals, most TCR sequences turned up only very rarely across donors. The study listed 150 to 200 TCR beta chains as associated with cytomegalovirus. The classifier was reported to diagnose cytomegalovirus status with high specificity and sensitivity in both the original cohort and the validation cohort. A later analysis lacked HLA typing for the validation cohort, so it scored co-occurrence in that cohort across all 110 or so repertoires. A few of the identified cytomegalovirus-associated TCR beta chains were confirmed in vitro to be specific for cytomegalovirus antigens. The authors suggested that the approach could potentially be generalized to other disease states and immunological phenotypes. In a later analysis, TCRs clustered in the first cohort were found to also tend to co-occur in the 130 or so validation repertoires, with 94% of cluster scores above 0.

Separate from the roughly 700-subject first cohort, the validation cohort of 95 to 150 subjects was the group to which the donors belonged. This clone has a single count. Its cognate antigen has yet to be identified. No qualities accompany the bases; no much larger clone lies one base away. The library was obtained by the immunoSEQ multiplex PCR assay. Processing in the source paper ran as follows. A statistical classification framework was developed to diagnose cytomegalovirus status using the catalog of TCR beta chain sequences. Entries here come from immuneACCESS through TCRdb and include only in-frame sequences with V and J called. Some clones fail to appear in such tables; in the studies checked, an unresolved V gene covers under half of the shortfall, and the cause of the remainder is unknown. The DNA gave D and trimming, while V, J and clone size come from that table. In all, the sample holds about 240,000 clones, and about 86% of those were seen once. Around 1.2% of the sample is taken by the ten largest.

Here V drops 10 bases and J drops 7 bases, and the junction holds 5 bases not matched to any gene. Including the terminal cysteine and phenylalanine, the CDR3 comprises 13 residues. Left in the record is the CDR3 DNA by itself, 39 bases read in frame from the first base. CDR1 LNHDA and CDR2 SQIVND were looked up in the germline V gene (reference sequence). The sample consisted of PBMCs. This receptor was identified in a woman under 40 in good health and CMV-seropositive. The chain employs TRBV19 and TRBJ2-1; the central 12 bases match TRBD1. The nucleotide sequence is given as TGTGCCACTCGGGGACAGGGGGCGAATGAGCAGTTCTTC. Translation gives CATRGQGANEQFF. With the rest looked up from the reference TRBV19 and TRBJ2-1 genes rather than sequenced, the full variable domain is DGGITQSPKYLFRKEGQNVTLSCEQNLNHDAMYWYRQDPGQGLRLIYYSQIVNDFQKGDIAEGYSVSREKKESFPLTVTSAQKNPTAFYLCATRGQGANEQFFGPGTRLTVL.